These T cell receptor beta chains were read from a single sample in a study of blood T cell repertoires in COVID-19. This table comes from immunoSEQ multiplex PCR, and its TCRdb copy is limited to in-frame clones, with some not included. The repertoire includes over 200,000 clones, 83% of them detected once, and roughly 1.3% sits in the top ten. The sequencing sample was made of peripheral blood. The receptors were gathered from a woman in her thirties with COVID-19, enrolled during active disease. The CDR3 runs from the conserved cysteine through the conserved F or W. The D gene is left open where the match is weak. Only part of the rows carry a size: once, few, many, or a class if the clone is expanded.

V gene	D gene	clone size	J gene	CDR3 DNA	CDR3 protein
TRBV7-9	TRBD2	.	TRBJ2-1	TGTGCCAGCAGCCCGACTAGCGGGAGAACCAATGAGCAGTTCTTC	CASSPTSGRTNEQFF
TRBV5-4	TRBD1	.	TRBJ1-6	TGTGCCAGCAGCCTATCCGGGACAGGGCCTTCACCCCTCCACTTT	CASSLSGTGPSPLHF
TRBV5-1	.	.	TRBJ2-3	TGCGCCAGCAGCTTGGATACTAGCTCGGGGTCTACGCAGTATTTT	CASSLDTSSGSTQYF
TRBV14	.	once	TRBJ1-6	TGTGCCAGCAGTCAAGAACTGAATTCACCCCTCCACTTT	CASSQELNSPLHF
TRBV9	.	.	TRBJ2-1	TGTGCCAGCGGGGCCCGCAATGAGCAGTTCTTC	CASGARNEQFF
TRBV7-3	TRBD2	.	TRBJ2-3	TGTGCCAGCAGCTTAGGACTAGCTGCGGATACGCAGTATTTT	CASSLGLAADTQYF
TRBV30	.	.	TRBJ2-2	TGTGCCTGGACGGGTTCGAACACCGGGGAGCTGTTTTTT	CAWTGSNTGELFF
TRBV5-1	.	once	TRBJ2-5	TGCGCCAGCAGCTGGTCCAGGCAAGAGACCCAGTACTTC	CASSWSRQETQYF
TRBV27	.	.	TRBJ2-2	TGTGCCAGCAGTTTTAGGGGTGGCACCGGGGAGCTGTTTTTT	CASSFRGGTGELFF
TRBV5-1	.	.	TRBJ2-3	TGCGCCAGCAGCTTGGCCCAGGGAGATACGCAGTATTTT	CASSLAQGDTQYF
TRBV7-2	TRBD2	.	TRBJ2-1	TGTGCCAGCAGCTTAGAGACTAGCGGACCCTCCGGGCTGTTCTTC	CASSLETSGPSGLFF
TRBV7-2	.	.	TRBJ2-7	TGTGCCAGCAGCCCTACAGGGCCCAGTTTGGAGCAGTACTTC	CASSPTGPSLEQYF
TRBV12-3/TRBV12-4	.	once	TRBJ2-5	TGTGCCAGCAGGGGCGGGCCGCGGGAGACCCAGTACTTC	CASRGGPRETQYF
TRBV5-4	TRBD1	.	TRBJ2-2	TGTGCCAGCAGGGCCGGGACAGGGTCCGGGGAGCTGTTTTTT	CASRAGTGSGELFF
TRBV7-7	.	once	TRBJ2-3	TGTGCCAGCAGCTTAGAGGGGACTAGCACAGATACGCAGTATTTT	CASSLEGTSTDTQYF
TRBV6-2/TRBV6-3	TRBD2	.	TRBJ2-1	TGTGCCAGCAGTGGGACTAGCGGGAGGATGCGGAATGAGCAGTTCTTC	CASSGTSGRMRNEQFF
TRBV24-1	TRBD1	.	TRBJ2-2	TGTGCCACCAGTGGGCGGACAGGGCCCACCGGGGAGCTGTTTTTT	CATSGRTGPTGELFF
TRBV7-3	TRBD2	.	TRBJ2-2	TGTGCCAGCAGCTTCGGACTAGCGGGAAACGGGGAGCTGTTTTTT	CASSFGLAGNGELFF
TRBV11-1	TRBD1	.	TRBJ2-7	TGTGCCAGCACTAAGGAGGGGACAGGGTATTACGAGCAGTACTTC	CASTKEGTGYYEQYF
TRBV12-5	TRBD1	few	TRBJ2-5	TGTGCTAGTGGTTTGGTATCTTCGATCGGGCAGGGGGCTATGGAGACCCAGTACTTC	CASGLVSSIGQGAMETQYF
TRBV3-1/TRBV3-2	TRBD1	.	TRBJ1-2	TGTGCCAGCAGCCCCAACCGGAGGGGGCAAGGCTACACCTTC	CASSPNRRGQGYTF
TRBV29-1	.	few	TRBJ2-3	TGCAGCGTTGATAGGAGGGGAGCAGATACGCAGTATTTT	CSVDRRGADTQYF
TRBV18	.	.	TRBJ1-1	TGTGCCAGCTCACCGACGGTAGGAGAGACTGAAGCTTTCTTT	CASSPTVGETEAFF
TRBV7-2	.	.	TRBJ1-2	TGTGCCAGCAGCTTAGCGCCTAGAGTTAACTATGGCTACACCTTC	CASSLAPRVNYGYTF
TRBV7-9	.	few	TRBJ2-7	TGTGCCAGCATGTTTGGAGGGACCTACGAGCAGTACTTC	CASMFGGTYEQYF
TRBV30	.	.	TRBJ1-2	TGTGCCTGGAGGGCACCCGCTAACTATGGCTACACCTTC	CAWRAPANYGYTF
TRBV29-1	.	.	TRBJ2-7	TGCAGCGTTGGGGGGGCCTACGAGCAGTACTTC	CSVGGAYEQYF